The 21 T cell receptor beta chains below come from one sample, sequenced in a study of shared clonotypes between healthy human individuals. Only in-frame clones appear in the TCRdb table, and some are missing; sequencing was by immunoSEQ multiplex PCR. Among fewer than 650,000 clones listed, around 78% were seen once. Sequences were obtained from PBMCs. These receptors all come from a woman in her forties in good health. Some clones in this sample may be carry-over from other donors' samples.

Remarks on this clone: A much larger clone lies a single base off, so this may be a read error. This chain joins TRBV6-5 and TRBJ2-7; D might be TRBD1 (6 bases). Trimming cost V 1 base and J 1 base, with 11 bases left between them. The CDR3 totals 15 residues. Germline assignment: CDR1 MNHEY and CDR2 SVGAGI. The CDR3 loop reads CASSYLEGESYEQYF. CDR3 in DNA: TGTGCCAGCAGTTACTTAGAGGGGGAATCCTACGAGCAGTACTTC.

The chain couples TRBV10-1 to TRBJ2-7; the D is unclear. CDR3 length equals 13 residues. The germline gives CDR1 WNHNN, CDR2 SYGVQD (reference sequence). V dropped 6 bases and J dropped 0 bases, with 9 bases sitting between them. Here the CDR3 reads CASSAPSSYEQYF. CDR3 in DNA: TGCGCCAGCAGCGCACCAAGCTCCTACGAGCAGTACTTC.

V gene TRBV9 combines with J gene TRBJ2-1; D is unresolved. The CDR3 loop spans 13 amino acids. V dropped 4 bases and J dropped 7 bases, with 12 bases sitting between them. Germline values: CDR1 SGDLS, CDR2 YYNGEE. The CDR3, as DNA: TGTGCCAGCAGCACAACCTGGGGTAATGAGCAGTTCTTC. Translating gives CASSTTWGNEQFF.

The genes are TRBV6-5 and TRBJ1-1, with D unresolved. Trimming removed 6 bases at V and 4 bases at J, with 12 bases between. The CDR3 is 13 amino acids. CDR1 and CDR2 from the germline V gene are MNHEY and SVGAGI. CDR3 sequence: CASRPPGSTEAFF. Written as DNA, the CDR3 is TGTGCCAGCAGGCCGCCGGGGAGCACTGAAGCTTTCTTT.

With respect to this clone: Only one base separates this from a far larger clonotype, so it likely reflects a read error. The missing conserved phenylalanine or tryptophan at the end of this CDR3 makes a read error likely. The rearrangement uses TRBV30 and TRBJ2-7; a possible D gene is TRBD1 (8 bases). Germline lookup yields CDR1 GTSNPN and CDR2 SVGIG (reference sequence). This CDR3 is built from 15 residues. V was shortened by 2 bases and J by 6 bases, with 20 bases between the two germline ends. The CDR3 DNA reads TGTGCCTGGAGTCTAGCGGACAGGGATGTGTCCGAGCAGTACCTC. Residues: CAWSLADRDVSEQYL.

Comment on this clone: Given a much more abundant clone one base away, this may be a read error. The chain links TRBV7-2 to TRBJ1-1; D unresolved. This CDR3 comprises 12 residues. Germline CDR1 and CDR2: SGHTA and FQGNSA. V gave up 3 bases and J gave up 4 bases, with 6 bases separating them. The chain's CDR3 is CASSFGFTEAFF. DNA of the CDR3: TGTGCCAGCAGCTTTGGTTTCACTGAAGCTTTCTTT.

The chain couples TRBV18 to TRBJ1-1; maybe TRBD1 (6 bases). The germline V gene encodes CDR1 KGHSH and CDR2 LQKENI. Deletions cut 1 base from V and 4 bases from J, with 13 bases between. This CDR3 is built from 15 residues. Here the CDR3 reads CASSPLRGESTEAFF. For the CDR3, the DNA is TGTGCCAGCTCACCACTAAGGGGGGAGAGCACTGAAGCTTTCTTT.

This chain connects TRBV5-4 to TRBJ2-5; 7 nucleotides align to TRBD2. Germline V gene sequence: CDR1 SGHNT, CDR2 YYREEE (reference sequence). This CDR3 is built from 14 residues. The trim removed 4 bases at V and 1 base at J, leaving 4 bases unmatched. The DNA for the CDR3 is TGTGCCAGCAGCGAGGGGACTATCCAAGAGACCCAGTACTTC. Translating it yields CASSEGTIQETQYF.

The V gene is TRBV28, the J gene TRBJ1-3; D is possibly TRBD1 (5 bases). Germline CDR1 reads MDHEN; CDR2 reads SYDVKM. This CDR3 is built from 17 residues. Trimming removed 6 bases at V and 0 bases at J, with 18 bases between. The CDR3 sequence: CASREGAGGFSGNTIYF. The CDR3 region has the DNA TGTGCCAGCAGGGAAGGGGCAGGAGGCTTCTCTGGAAACACCATATATTTT.

Here the CDR3 reads CASSVVGGARDTQYF. CDR3 nucleotides: TGTGCCAGCAGCGTAGTGGGGGGAGCCAGAGATACGCAGTATTTT. This chain links TRBV9 with TRBJ2-3; a possible D gene is TRBD2 (6 bases). Looked up from germline, CDR1 is SGDLS and CDR2 is YYNGEE. The CDR3 length is 15 residues. Trimming removed 0 bases at V and 5 bases at J, with 13 bases between.

This clone was seen ten or more times. The sample has other DNA sequences that encode this CDR3 too. The chain has TRBV18 and TRBJ2-5, with D possibly being TRBD1 or TRBD2 (5 bases each). Germline CDR1 and CDR2: KGHSH and LQKENI. This CDR3 has 13 amino acids. Trimming took off 3 bases at V and 5 bases at J, with 10 bases between the two ends. CDR3 nucleotides: TGTGCCAGCTCACCCAGGGACGGGGAGACCCAGTACTTC. It is translated as CASSPRDGETQYF.

Of note for this clone: This sample includes further DNA sequences coding for the same CDR3. This rearrangement joins TRBV30 to TRBJ2-5, with 9 bases that match TRBD1. The germline V gene encodes CDR1 GTSNPN and CDR2 SVGIG (reference sequence). J lost 4 bases, V lost 1 base, and 1 base had no gene match. CDR3 length: 13 residues. CDR3 DNA sequence: TGTGCCTGGAGTGGACAGGGGGGAGAGACCCAGTACTTC. This encodes CAWSGQGGETQYF. The complete variable domain, with remaining parts taken from reference TRBV30 and TRBJ2-5, reads SQTIHQWPATLVQPVGSPLSLECTVEGTSNPNLYWYRQAAGRGLQLLFYSVGIGQISSEVPQNLSASRPQDRQFILSSKKLLLSDSGFYLCAWSGQGGETQYFGPGTRLLVL.

V is TRBV10-1 and J is TRBJ2-2, with 9 bases identical to TRBD1. V was clipped by 8 bases and J by 6 bases; unmatched bases: 7. The CDR3 spans 14 residues. Germline assignment: CDR1 WNHNN and CDR2 SYGVQD (reference sequence). The CDR3 DNA follows: TGCGCCAGCTCCCGGGACAGGGTATCCGGGGAGCTGTTTTTT. Amino acid sequence: CASSRDRVSGELFF.

The V call is TRBV30, the J call TRBJ2-7, with TRBD2 matching 8 bases. Per germline, CDR1 GTSNPN and CDR2 SVGIG (reference sequence). Unmatched junction bases numbered 11, after V lost 3 bases and J lost 7 bases. This CDR3 has 14 residues. CDR3 protein: CAWRDPGLAGEQYF. The CDR3 DNA reads as TGTGCCTGGAGAGACCCCGGACTAGCAGGGGAGCAGTACTTC.

V is TRBV2 and J is TRBJ2-7; possible D gene TRBD2, 5 bases. With 7 bases removed from V and 3 bases from J, the gap between germline ends came to 13 bases. Germline CDR1 is SNHLY and CDR2 is FYNNEI. This CDR3 spans 13 amino acids. CDR3 bases: TGTGCCAGCACGGTCGGGGTGGGCTACGAGCAGTACTTC. It specifies CASTVGVGYEQYF.

Turning to this clone: A much larger clonotype is one base distant, so this may be a read error. Distinct nucleotide sequences in the sample also encode this CDR3. The chain couples TRBV29-1 to TRBJ1-1; 7 bases fit TRBD1. With V trimmed by 7 bases and J by 11 bases, 16 bases remained unmatched. Germline V gene lookup returns CDR1 SQVTM and CDR2 ANQGSEA. There are 13 residues in the CDR3. This CDR3 is CSALPPTGFRAFF. The DNA of the CDR3 is TGCAGCGCCCTGCCGCCGACAGGGTTTCGCGCTTTCTTT.

The chain has TRBV5-4 and TRBJ1-1; D is possibly TRBD1 (6 bases). V was clipped by 0 bases and J by 5 bases, with 14 bases between them. Per the germline V gene, CDR1 is SGHNT and CDR2 is YYREEE (reference sequence). The CDR3 length is 15 residues. The CDR3 DNA sequence: TGTGCCAGCAGCTTGGGGGGGGCGGGTCGTACTGAAGCTTTCTTT. Protein sequence: CASSLGGAGRTEAFF.

The V call is TRBV27, the J call TRBJ2-4, with 13 bases identical to TRBD2. Germline lookup yields CDR1 MNHEY and CDR2 SMNVEV (reference sequence). CDR3 length: 15 residues. The ends lost 11 bases at V and 8 bases at J; junction bases unmatched: 12. The CDR3 DNA follows: TGTGCCGTCCGACTAGCGGGAGGAGGTTGGGACATTCAGTACTTC. Protein product: CAVRLAGGGWDIQYF.

A note on this clone: Only one base separates this from a far larger clonotype, so it likely reflects a read error. This sequence joins TRBV30 and TRBJ1-2, with no clear D. The germline gives CDR1 GTSNPN, CDR2 SVGIG (reference sequence). This CDR3 has 11 residues. V was pared by 4 bases and J by 4 bases, with 7 bases between. DNA for the CDR3: TGTGCCTGGACGAGGTTCTATGGCTACACCTTC. Its protein product is CAWTRFYGYTF.

The rearrangement uses TRBV6-1 and TRBJ1-1; possible D gene TRBD1, 5 bases. CDR3 length: 13 amino acids. Trimming cost V 5 bases and J 4 bases, with 11 bases left between them. Germline loops: CDR1 MNHNS, CDR2 SASEGT. CDR3 residues: CASSLLTVTEAFF. CDR3 DNA: TGTGCCAGCAGTCTCCTGACAGTCACTGAAGCTTTCTTT.

V and J are TRBV9 and TRBJ1-4, with D unresolved. The CDR3 length is 13 residues. V was clipped by 4 bases and J by 8 bases, with 12 bases between them. Germline CDR1 and CDR2: SGDLS and YYNGEE. CDR3 in amino acids: CASSREVGEKLFF. The CDR3 nucleotides read TGTGCCAGCAGCCGGGAGGTTGGGGAAAAACTGTTTTTT.